This entry concerns a single T cell receptor beta chain. Its antigen is not identified. Germline CDR1 SGHRS, CDR2 YFSETQ. Trimming pared 5 bases from V and 3 bases from J, leaving 3 bases between. There are 11 residues in the CDR3. This table comes from immunoSEQ multiplex PCR, and its TCRdb copy is limited to in-frame clones, with some not included. The sample has around 50,000 clones, around 60% seen once. The data were obtained in a study of cytotoxic CD8 clonotypes in ibrutinib-treated CLL. General observations from the study: Public clonotypes (which were uncommon) either contracted or remained stable on treatment.

This TCR was recovered from a human donor with chronic lymphocytic leukemia. The source material was PBMCs, sampled after 24 months of ibrutinib treatment. The chain couples TRBV5-1 to TRBJ2-1; no firm D call. The CDR3 nucleotides are TGCGCCAGCAGAGACTACAATGAGCAGTTCTTC. Its translation is CASRDYNEQFF.